This passage covers 19 T cell receptor beta chains from one sample sequenced in a study of blood T cell repertoires in COVID-19. The data were produced by immunoSEQ multiplex PCR, yet TCRdb's version contains in-frame clones alone and is incomplete. The profile shows fewer than 250,000 clones, around 85% of them singletons. The sample consisted of PBMCs or T cells enriched from blood (not recorded which). These receptors all stem from a woman in her 30s who had recovered from COVID-19.

The gene calls are TRBV6-5 and TRBJ1-2; D not resolved. The germline V gene encodes CDR1 MNHEY and CDR2 SVGAGI. CDR3 size: 13 residues. V was trimmed by 8 bases and J by 0 bases, leaving 10 bases between them. The CDR3 bases are TGTGCCAGCGAACAGAGATCTAACTATGGCTACACCTTC. As protein: CASEQRSNYGYTF.

The genes are TRBV9 and TRBJ1-1; the match to TRBD1 covers 9 bases. Germline V gene data show CDR1 as SGDLS and CDR2 as YYNGEE. CDR3 length: 14 residues. With 6 bases clipped from V and 0 bases from J, the junction kept 3 bases outside the gene matches. CDR3 DNA: TGTGCCAGCAAAGGACAGGGGATGAACACTGAAGCTTTCTTT. It encodes CASKGQGMNTEAFF.

The gene calls are TRBV10-3 and TRBJ1-3, with TRBD1 matching 11 bases. J lost 0 bases, V lost 6 bases, and 13 bases had no gene match. Per germline, CDR1 ENHRY and CDR2 SYGVKD. The CDR3 spans 19 residues. This CDR3 reads CAIRNSGQGALHSGNTIYF. The CDR3 coding sequence is TGTGCCATCAGAAATTCCGGACAGGGGGCTTTGCACTCTGGAAACACCATATATTTT.

This rearrangement joins TRBV12-5 to TRBJ2-3; 14 bases are shared with TRBD2. V trimming: 5 bases; J trimming: 2 bases; junction bases outside the gene matches: 6. The CDR3 is 17 residues long. Germline CDR1 LGHNT, CDR2 FRNRAP. The CDR3 DNA sequence: TGTGCTAGTGGTACCGGACTAGCGGGGGGACCCACAGATACGCAGTATTTT. Translated: CASGTGLAGGPTDTQYF.

The chain links TRBV28 to TRBJ2-7; D uncertain. Germline V gives CDR1 MDHEN, CDR2 SYDVKM. Trimming removed 1 base at V and 3 bases at J, with 7 bases between. The CDR3 sequence is 13 residues long. In DNA form, the CDR3 reads TGTGCCAGCAGTTTATATCCACACTACGAGCAGTACGTC. Its protein is CASSLYPHYEQYV.

This rearrangement joins TRBV19 to TRBJ2-7; D perhaps matches TRBD2 (5 bases). The germline V and J ends were trimmed by 0 bases and 5 bases, with 14 bases remaining between them. The germline V gene has CDR1 LNHDA and CDR2 SQIVND (reference sequence). The CDR3 contains 15 residues. The CDR3 DNA sequence: TGTGCCAGTAGTATAGATCTGACGGGAATCAACGAGCAGTACGTC. Residues: CASSIDLTGINEQYV.

V and J are TRBV7-2 and TRBJ2-3; 7 positions agree with TRBD1. Trimming at V came to 8 bases and at J to 4 bases, leaving 6 bases not matched to a gene. CDR1 is SGHTA and CDR2 is FQGNSA in the germline V gene. CDR3 length: 13 amino acids. As DNA, the CDR3 is TGTGCCAGCGAAGAACAGGGGCCAGATACGCAGTATTTT. As protein: CASEEQGPDTQYF.

V usage is TRBV10-3 and J usage is TRBJ2-4, with 7 bases matching TRBD1. CDR3 length equals 16 residues. V was pared by 3 bases and J by 6 bases, with 11 bases of the junction left unmatched. From germline, CDR1 is ENHRY and CDR2 SYGVKD. CDR3 amino acids: CAISENPTGAGNIQYF. The CDR3 DNA sequence: TGTGCCATCAGTGAAAACCCCACAGGGGCGGGAAACATTCAGTACTTC.

This chain connects TRBV9 to TRBJ1-2; tentative D call: TRBD1 (6 bases). V dropped 4 bases and J dropped 8 bases, with 15 bases sitting between them. The CDR3 length is 13 residues. Germline CDR1 SGDLS, CDR2 YYNGEE. CDR3 loop: CASSRQEVGGYTF. The CDR3 coding sequence is TGTGCCAGCAGCCGACAGGAGGTTGGGGGCTACACCTTC.

The chain joins TRBV7-2 to TRBJ1-5; TRBD1 might be the D (6 bases). The germline V and J ends were trimmed by 5 bases and 2 bases, with 10 bases remaining between them. CDR1 is SGHTA, CDR2 FQGNSA, per germline. CDR3 size: 14 residues. This CDR3 is CASSAGAGNQPQHF. CDR3 coding DNA: TGTGCCAGCAGCGCAGGGGCGGGCAATCAGCCCCAGCATTTT. The complete variable domain, with remaining parts taken from reference TRBV7-2 and TRBJ1-5, reads GAGVSQSPSNKVTEKGKDVELRCDPISGHTALYWYRQSLGQGLEFLIYFQGNSAPDKSGLPSDRFSAERTGGSVSTLTIQRTQQEDSAVYLCASSAGAGNQPQHFGDGTRLSIL.

This chain links TRBV30 with TRBJ1-1; the match to TRBD1 covers 9 bases. The CDR3 sequence is 17 residues long. Per the germline V gene, CDR1 is GTSNPN and CDR2 is SVGIG (reference sequence). V shed 2 bases and J 0 bases; nucleotides not matched to a gene: 10. CDR3 residues: CAWSHRDRDRMNTEAFF. The CDR3 region has the DNA TGTGCCTGGAGTCACCGGGACAGGGATCGCATGAACACTGAAGCTTTCTTT.

V usage is TRBV5-1 and J usage is TRBJ1-2; D remains unclear. This CDR3 is built from 13 residues. Per the germline V gene, CDR1 is SGHRS and CDR2 is YFSETQ. Trimming took 5 bases from V and 0 from J, leaving 8 bases between them. The CDR3 loop is CASSIGANYGYTF. DNA for the CDR3: TGCGCCAGCAGTATTGGAGCTAACTATGGCTACACCTTC.

The chain joins TRBV5-1 to TRBJ1-2; no definite D call. There are 15 residues in the CDR3. CDR1 is SGHRS and CDR2 is YFSETQ in the germline V gene. Deletions cut 0 bases from V and 4 bases from J, with 13 bases between. CDR3 DNA: TGCGCCAGCAGCTTGGGGGAGGGATTCCTCTATGGCTACACCTTC. The encoded protein is CASSLGEGFLYGYTF.

The chain combines TRBV7-2 with TRBJ1-2; 10 bases are shared with TRBD1. Germline CDR1 and CDR2: SGHTA and FQGNSA. V trimming: 4 bases; J trimming: 8 bases; junction bases outside the gene matches: 16. CDR3 size: 17 residues. The CDR3 region is CASSSSPNVGQGQGYTF. The CDR3 DNA is TGTGCCAGCAGCTCCTCCCCAAATGTGGGACAGGGGCAGGGCTACACCTTC.

The chain has TRBV3-1 (or the pseudogene TRBV3-2) and TRBJ2-4, with 12 bases that match TRBD2. From germline, CDR1 is LGHDT and CDR2 YNNKEL (reference sequence). This CDR3 has 16 amino acids. With 4 bases clipped from V and 8 bases from J, the junction kept 9 bases outside the gene matches. Written as DNA, the CDR3 is TGTGCCAGCAGCCGCGGACTAGCGGGAATTAGTGACATTCAGTACTTC. Translating gives CASSRGLAGISDIQYF.

The chain joins TRBV27 to TRBJ1-2; 11 nucleotides line up with TRBD1. Germline lookup yields CDR1 MNHEY and CDR2 SMNVEV (reference sequence). V dropped 3 bases and J dropped 8; count of bases not matched to a gene: 11. This CDR3 has 16 residues. The chain's CDR3 is CASSLLPRDRGGGYTF. The CDR3 bases are TGTGCCAGCAGTTTGCTCCCCCGGGACAGGGGGGGAGGCTACACCTTC.

This chain connects TRBV30 to TRBJ2-7; 8 bases align to TRBD1. In germline, CDR1 is GTSNPN, CDR2 SVGIG (reference sequence). The CDR3 consists of 15 residues. V was pared by 0 bases and J by 4 bases, with 8 bases of the junction left unmatched. CDR3 bases: TGTGCCTGGAGTGTACGGGCAGGGGGCGGGTACGAGCAGTACTTC. The encoded protein is CAWSVRAGGGYEQYF.

V gene TRBV18 combines with J gene TRBJ1-1; D possibly corresponds to TRBD1 (6 bases). CDR1 is KGHSH, CDR2 LQKENI, per germline. The germline V and J ends were trimmed by 6 bases and 0 bases, with 11 bases remaining between them. The CDR3 runs to 14 residues. CDR3 sequence (DNA): TGTGCCAGCTCGCAGGGACACATGAACACTGAAGCTTTCTTT. It translates to CASSQGHMNTEAFF.

The CDR3 sequence: CSVDGGIFQETQYF. The CDR3 bases are TGCAGCGTTGATGGGGGGATCTTCCAAGAGACCCAGTACTTC. The chain is built from TRBV29-1 and TRBJ2-5, with D possibly TRBD2 on 6 matching bases. The CDR3 totals 14 residues. Trimming stripped 3 bases from V and 1 base from J, with 12 bases between. CDR1 is SQVTM and CDR2 is ANQGSEA in the germline V gene.